What follows are 13 T cell receptor beta chains derived from one specimen sequenced in a study of CD8+ T cells in alopecia areata. This sample's treatment: oral pan-JAK inhibitor, 5-10 mg twice daily. Extracted from the samples, RNA was reverse transcribed into cDNA to serve as the sequencing template. Clones were sequenced by immunoSEQ multiplex PCR, and TCRdb holds only the in-frame ones, with some missing. The table has 110,000 to 150,000 clones, nearly 55% seen once. Sample: CD8+ T cells sorted from blood, taken at week 4, from a patient treated with tofacitinib. The source is a human donor with alopecia areata.

This clone has more than one count but fewer than ten. The chain employs TRBV7-8 and TRBJ2-3; D not resolved. The CDR3 is made up of 12 amino acids. V lost 4 bases to trimming and J lost 4 bases, with 6 bases between them. CDR1 is SGHVS and CDR2 is FQNEAQ in the germline V gene. The CDR3: CASSSRSDTQYF. The CDR3 coding sequence is TGTGCCAGCAGCTCACGGTCAGATACGCAGTATTTT.

The rearrangement joins TRBV4-1 to TRBJ2-7; perhaps D is TRBD1 or TRBD2 (5 bases each). The CDR3 runs to 15 residues. V gave up 0 bases and J gave up 2 bases, with 11 bases separating them. Germline loops: CDR1 MGHRA, CDR2 YSYEKL. CDR3 in amino acids: CASSQEGTPTYEQYF. For the CDR3, the DNA is TGCGCCAGCAGCCAAGAAGGGACCCCAACCTACGAGCAGTACTTC.

This clone was found a few times. V gene TRBV4-2 combines with J gene TRBJ2-5; tentative D call: TRBD1 (6 bases). The germline V gene encodes CDR1 LGHNA and CDR2 YNFKEQ. V shed 1 base and J shed 4 bases, with 7 bases lying between them. This CDR3 is 13 amino acids long. Written as DNA, the CDR3 is TGTGCCAGCAGCCAAGTACAGGGAGAGACCCAGTACTTC. Protein sequence: CASSQVQGETQYF.

This clone was seen a handful of times. The chain joins TRBV4-3 to TRBJ1-1; a weak D match, TRBD1 (5 bases). With 4 bases removed from V and 1 base from J, the gap between germline ends came to 16 bases. Germline assignment: CDR1 LGHNA and CDR2 YSLEER. This CDR3 comprises 16 residues. The CDR3 DNA is TGCGCCAGCAGCCCAGGGCGGGGTTGGGAGAACACTGAAGCTTTCTTT. Protein sequence: CASSPGRGWENTEAFF.

The V call is TRBV29-1, the J call TRBJ1-4; D is unresolved. Germline CDR1 is SQVTM and CDR2 is ANQGSEA. Trimming took 7 bases from V and 7 from J, leaving 13 bases between them. This CDR3 has 12 amino acids. CDR3 bases: TGCAGCGCGGCTCAGCGGGGTGAAAAACTGTTTTTT. This translates into CSAAQRGEKLFF.

With regard to this clone: This CDR3 is also generated by other DNA sequences in the sample. The V call is TRBV11-2, the J call TRBJ2-7; tentative D call: TRBD1 (6 bases). The CDR3 sequence is 12 residues long. V lost 3 bases, J lost 5 bases, and 8 bases lay in between. Looked up from germline, CDR1 is SGHAT and CDR2 is FQNNGV. The CDR3 sequence is CASSLDSNEQYF. The CDR3 DNA is TGTGCCAGCAGCTTGGACAGCAACGAGCAGTACTTC. The entire variable domain, with the rest obtained from reference TRBV11-2 and TRBJ2-7, is as follows: EAGVAQSPRYKIIEKRQSVAFWCNPISGHATLYWYQQILGQGPKLLIQFQNNGVVDDSQLPKDRFSAERLKGVDSTLKIQPAKLEDSAVYLCASSLDSNEQYFGPGTRLTVT.

V gene TRBV6-5 combines with J gene TRBJ1-1, with D unclear. Germline-derived CDR1 and CDR2 are MNHEY and SVGAGI. Trimming pared 6 bases from V and 7 bases from J, leaving 15 bases between. The CDR3 is made up of 13 amino acids. The CDR3 DNA reads TGTGCCAGCAGCTCCATAGTCGCCGATGAAGCTTTCTTT. Protein product: CASSSIVADEAFF.

In this sample, this clone turned up a few times. This chain connects TRBV7-2 to TRBJ2-4; no clear D. The CDR3 totals 13 residues. Germline CDR1 and CDR2: SGHTA and FQGNSA. V gave up 5 bases and J gave up 8 bases, with 13 bases separating them. In nucleotides, the CDR3 is TGTGCCAGCAGCCCCAGCCAAAATTACATTCAGTACTTC. This sequence encodes CASSPSQNYIQYF.

The rearrangement joins TRBV2 to TRBJ1-1; D gene ambiguous. Trimming removed 7 bases from V and 7 bases from J, with 13 bases in between. This CDR3 has 12 amino acids. CDR1 is SNHLY and CDR2 is FYNNEI in the germline V gene. The CDR3: CASTKGHIEAFF. The CDR3 DNA sequence: TGTGCCAGCACCAAGGGTCATATTGAAGCTTTCTTT. The variable domain in full, completed from reference TRBV2 and TRBJ1-1, reads EPEVTQTPSHQVTQMGQEVILRCVPISNHLYFYWYRQILGQKVEFLVSFYNNEISEKSEIFDDQFSVERPDGSNFTLKIRSTKLEDSAMYFCASTKGHIEAFFGQGTRLTVV.

This clone was found a few times. This chain uses TRBV5-6 with TRBJ2-7; D is possibly TRBD1 (5 bases). Germline V gene data show CDR1 as SGHDT and CDR2 as YYEEEE. CDR3 length: 13 residues. V was cut by 0 bases and J by 3 bases, with 7 bases left in between. The CDR3 loop is CASSLGQNYEQYF. In DNA, the CDR3 is TGTGCCAGCAGCTTGGGACAGAACTACGAGCAGTACTTC.

This chain links TRBV5-1 with TRBJ2-1; 12 nucleotides agree with TRBD1. The CDR3 is 15 amino acids. V lost 6 bases and J lost 4; bases outside the gene matches: 5. Germline assignment: CDR1 SGHRS and CDR2 YFSETQ. CDR3 loop: CASTLGQGAYNEQFF. The CDR3 DNA follows: TGCGCCAGCACCCTGGGACAGGGGGCTTACAATGAGCAGTTCTTC.

This clone has only a few counts. V is TRBV6-4 and J is TRBJ2-7; D is possibly TRBD1 (6 bases). Per the germline V gene, CDR1 is MRHNA and CDR2 is SNTAGT. The germline V and J ends were trimmed by 7 bases and 4 bases, with 17 bases remaining between them. The CDR3 is made up of 14 amino acids. CDR3 DNA sequence: TGTGCCAGCAACCGACAGGCCCGTGCTTACGAGCAGTACTTC. Protein sequence: CASNRQARAYEQYF.

V gene TRBV5-1 combines with J gene TRBJ2-1; D perhaps matches TRBD1 (5 bases). The germline gives CDR1 SGHRS, CDR2 YFSETQ. This CDR3 has 13 residues. V gave up 7 bases and J gave up 4 bases, with 12 bases separating them. The CDR3 spells CASEGDGYNEQFF. The CDR3 nucleotides read TGCGCCAGCGAAGGGGATGGGTACAATGAGCAGTTCTTC. Full variable domain (missing parts from reference TRBV5-1 and TRBJ2-1): KAGVTQTPRYLIKTRGQQVTLSCSPISGHRSVSWYQQTPGQGLQFLFEYFSETQRNKGNFPGRFSGRQFSNSRSEMNVSTLELGDSALYLCASEGDGYNEQFFGPGTRLTVL.